This record looks at one T cell receptor (beta chain) sequence and its context. Antigen: not known. The entry originates in a study of blood T cells in healthy people across ages. Study-level findings and limits: In older individuals, TCR beta diversity per million T cells was lower, falling roughly linearly with age. Higher diversity and more naive CD4+ cells were features of long-lived donors, compared to aged donors.

Deletions cut 7 bases from V and 3 bases from J, with 28 bases between. Per the germline V gene, CDR1 is WNHNN and CDR2 is SYGVQD (reference sequence). The CDR3 is 18 amino acids. Primed by a sample-barcoded 5' primer and a J-beta primer mix, a second PCR proceeded for about 7 to 12 cycles. All cDNA molecules were each tagged by a template-switch adaptor with 12 random nucleotides. CDR3-containing paired-end reads numbering at least 2.5 million came from each sample. TCRdb reprocessed the 5' RACE reads with MiXCR, giving one entry per CDR3 protein. The sample lists hundreds of thousands of distinct CDR3 sequences, roughly 21% occurring once.

The rearrangement joins TRBV10-1 to TRBJ2-7, with D maybe TRBD1 (6 bases). The clonotype was recovered from a man in his sixties or seventies in good health. The sequenced sample was blood. The chain's CDR3 is CASKAGAKLLIRLYEQYF. In nucleotides, the CDR3 is TGCGCCAGCAAGGCAGGGGCCAAACTCCTTATTCGCCTCTACGAGCAGTACTTC.